This paragraph covers one T cell receptor beta chain sequence. Trimming removed 3 bases from V and 7 bases from J, with 13 bases in between. CDR1 and CDR2 from the germline V gene are SEHNR and FQNEAQ (reference sequence). The CDR3 is made up of 14 amino acids. The entry originates in a study of identical twins. Each CDR3 protein is one row after TCRdb ran MiXCR on the 5' RACE reads. This table holds 550,000 to 700,000 distinct CDR3 sequences, approximately 22% found once. These same data were also listed under a study on T cells expressing NK-cell markers.

The sequencing sample was made of PBMCs. The J gene is TRBJ2-1, the V gene TRBV7-9, with D unclear. This clonotype was obtained from a young woman in good health. CDR3 sequence: CASSFPFERNEQFF. CDR3 coding DNA: TGTGCCAGCAGCTTCCCATTCGAGAGGAATGAGCAGTTCTTC.